These 18 T cell receptor beta chains share one sample of origin, sequenced in a study of control samples from healthy donors and cancer patients. Using immunoSEQ multiplex PCR, the repertoire was profiled, and TCRdb retains in-frame clones only, with some absent. The table shows 190,000 or so clones, with roughly 91% occurring only once. Sequencing was done on a sample of blood. The receptors were sampled from a man aged 18 to 29 in good health.

The V gene is TRBV2, the J gene TRBJ2-7, with D uncertain. This CDR3 spans 11 amino acids. The V gene's germline CDR1 is SNHLY and CDR2 FYNNEI. V gave up 2 bases and J gave up 4 bases, with 3 bases separating them. The CDR3: CASSELYEQYF. In DNA form, the CDR3 reads TGTGCCAGCAGTGAATTATACGAGCAGTACTTC.

The rearrangement uses TRBV5-1 and TRBJ2-7; 9 bases fit TRBD1. CDR1 is SGHRS and CDR2 is YFSETQ in the germline V gene. The CDR3 is 14 residues long. Unmatched junction bases numbered 6, after V lost 5 bases and J lost 3 bases. CDR3 nucleotides: TGCGCCAGCAGAGCCGGGACAGGGCTCTACGAGCAGTACTTC. It specifies CASRAGTGLYEQYF.

The chain employs TRBV5-1 and TRBJ2-1, with 7 positions matching TRBD1. The CDR3 loop spans 15 amino acids. V lost 6 bases and J lost 2; bases outside the gene matches: 8. Germline CDR1 is SGHRS and CDR2 is YFSETQ. DNA for the CDR3: TGCGCCAGCACTACAGGGGTTAGAGCCTACAATGAGCAGTTCTTC. Translation gives CASTTGVRAYNEQFF.

The chain has TRBV5-3 and TRBJ1-5; D may be TRBD1 (5 bases). TRBV5-3 counts as an open reading frame of uncertain function. Between the trimmed V and J ends, which lost 5 bases and 0 bases, there was a span of 27 bases. This CDR3 has 20 residues. The DNA of the CDR3 is TGTGCCAGAAGACACCTCCAACGGGACCGAAAGGCGAATAGCAATCAGCCCCAGCATTTT. This encodes CARRHLQRDRKANSNQPQHF.

The rearrangement uses TRBV6-5 and TRBJ2-3; TRBD2 agrees at 8 bases. The CDR3 consists of 14 residues. V shed 10 bases, J shed 1 base, and the junction held 7 bases outside the gene matches. Germline assignment: CDR1 MNHEY and CDR2 SVGAGI. Written as DNA, the CDR3 is TGTGCCACCGGGAGGGACGGAGGCACAGATACGCAGTATTTT. This translates into CATGRDGGTDTQYF.

V and J are TRBV5-1 and TRBJ2-3; D call uncertain. V lost 0 bases to trimming and J lost 0 bases, with 11 bases between them. Looked up from germline, CDR1 is SGHRS and CDR2 is YFSETQ. This CDR3 comprises 16 residues. The CDR3 coding sequence is TGCGCCAGCAGCTTGGCTTCTGACGGTAGCACAGATACGCAGTATTTT. Translating gives CASSLASDGSTDTQYF.

The rearrangement links TRBV2 to TRBJ1-1; D is undetermined. Trimming removed 6 bases at V and 7 bases at J, with 18 bases between. CDR1 is SNHLY and CDR2 is FYNNEI in the germline V gene. CDR3 length: 14 residues. The CDR3 is CASRPGAGYGEAFF. The CDR3 nucleotides read TGTGCCAGCAGGCCCGGTGCAGGCTACGGTGAAGCTTTCTTT.

The V call is TRBV14, the J call TRBJ1-1; D is unclear. The CDR3 loop spans 12 amino acids. V dropped 8 bases and J dropped 1 base, with 8 bases sitting between them. CDR1 is SGHDN, CDR2 FVKESK, per germline. CDR3 nucleotide sequence: TGTGCCAGCTCCGACCCGAACACTGAAGCTTTCTTT. Its protein product is CASSDPNTEAFF. The variable domain in full, with the rest retrieved from reference TRBV14 and TRBJ1-1, is EAGVTQFPSHSVIEKGQTVTLRCDPISGHDNLYWYRRVMGKEIKFLLHFVKESKQDESGMPNNRFLAERTGGTYSTLKVQPAELEDSGVYFCASSDPNTEAFFGQGTRLTVV.

The gene calls are TRBV6-5 and TRBJ1-4; weak D call: TRBD1 (6 bases). The germline V gene encodes CDR1 MNHEY and CDR2 SVGAGI. The CDR3 has 15 amino acids. The V and J ends lost 0 bases and 6 bases respectively, with 11 bases between them. The CDR3 DNA follows: TGTGCCAGCAGTTACTCGACAGGTGGATATGAAAAACTGTTTTTT. Translation: CASSYSTGGYEKLFF.

The V and J genes are TRBV19 and TRBJ1-3, with D hard to call. The germline V gene encodes CDR1 LNHDA and CDR2 SQIVND (reference sequence). Trimming removed 3 bases from V and 4 bases from J, with 13 bases in between. The CDR3 is made up of 15 amino acids. CDR3 in DNA: TGTGCCAGTAGTATGTATAAGGCGGCCGGAAACACCATATATTTT. This sequence encodes CASSMYKAAGNTIYF.

The chain links TRBV5-1 to TRBJ2-7; D possibly corresponds to TRBD1 (6 bases). CDR3 length: 14 residues. Germline CDR1 reads SGHRS; CDR2 reads YFSETQ. Trimming left V 4 bases short and J 3 bases short, with 14 bases between. DNA of the CDR3: TGCGCCAGCAGCCAAACAGGGAATAGCTACGAGCAGTACTTC. It yields the protein CASSQTGNSYEQYF.

The chain couples TRBV19 to TRBJ1-1; TRBD1 agrees at 10 bases. The trim removed 7 bases at V and 2 bases at J, leaving 7 bases unmatched. Germline loops: CDR1 LNHDA, CDR2 SQIVND (reference sequence). The CDR3 has 15 residues. The CDR3 DNA is TGTGCCAGTACCAGAGACAGGGGGCATAACACTGAAGCTTTCTTT. Translated, it gives CASTRDRGHNTEAFF.

Only one count was recorded for this clone. V and J are TRBV29-1 and TRBJ2-7, with D hard to call. V dropped 4 bases and J dropped 4 bases, with 17 bases sitting between them. CDR1 and CDR2 from the germline V gene are SQVTM and ANQGSEA. This CDR3 has 14 amino acids. The chain's CDR3 is CSVVASLDLYEQYF. The CDR3 DNA is TGCAGCGTTGTGGCCTCGCTAGACCTATACGAGCAGTACTTC.

The chain combines TRBV11-2 with TRBJ1-4; tentatively, D is TRBD1 (6 bases). V shed 5 bases and J shed 8 bases, with 21 bases lying between them. The CDR3 runs 16 residues. Germline V gene data show CDR1 as SGHAT and CDR2 as FQNNGV. The chain's CDR3 is CASSGGNTGFGEKLFF. In DNA, the CDR3 is TGTGCCAGCAGCGGGGGGAACACAGGGTTTGGGGAAAAACTGTTTTTT.

V gene TRBV12-3 or TRBV12-4 combines with J gene TRBJ1-6; perhaps TRBD1 as D (5 bases). The CDR3 sequence is 13 residues long. The germline V and J ends were trimmed by 5 bases and 7 bases, with 9 bases remaining between them. In DNA form, the CDR3 reads TGTGCCAGCAGTGAGGGGATGAATTCACCCCTCCACTTT. It is translated as CASSEGMNSPLHF.

The CDR3 nucleotides are TGTGCCAGCAGTTTACACTCTACTAATGAAAAACTGTTTTTT. Encoded protein: CASSLHSTNEKLFF. This chain links TRBV28 with TRBJ1-4; D is uncertain. The CDR3 is 14 amino acids. With 2 bases removed from V and 2 bases from J, the gap between germline ends came to 6 bases. Germline V gives CDR1 MDHEN, CDR2 SYDVKM.

This clone occurred once. The V and J genes are TRBV30 and TRBJ1-4, with 8 bases fitting TRBD1. After removal of 0 bases from V and 14 bases from J, the junction contained 14 bases not matched to a gene. There are 15 residues in the CDR3. Germline V gives CDR1 GTSNPN, CDR2 SVGIG (reference sequence). Here the CDR3 reads CAWSVQGGDGVQLFF. DNA of the CDR3: TGTGCCTGGAGTGTACAGGGGGGGGACGGTGTCCAGCTGTTTTTT.

CDR3 sequence: CASSPASLSYNEQFF. In nucleotides, the CDR3 is TGTGCCAGCTCACCAGCCAGCCTCTCCTACAATGAGCAGTTCTTC. The V and J genes are TRBV18 and TRBJ2-1; D call uncertain. Trimming stripped 2 bases from V and 0 bases from J, with 8 bases between. Germline assignment: CDR1 KGHSH and CDR2 LQKENI. The CDR3 spans 15 residues.